This is a list of T cell receptor beta chains from one sample in a study of blood T cell repertoires in COVID-19. The repertoire was sequenced with immunoSEQ multiplex PCR; TCRdb's copy has only in-frame clones and lacks some. The data hold 90,000 or so clones, with 75% to 85% observed a single time. The sequenced sample was peripheral blood. These receptors were taken from a man aged 60 to 69 with acute or convalescent COVID-19. The CDR3 runs from the conserved cysteine through the conserved F or W. The order of the fields is V gene, CDR3 protein.

TRBV7-2,CASSKTGNTEAFF
TRBV6-4,CASSEQTNTGELFF
TRBV7-2,CASSSLPKGAPLHF
TRBV6-5,CASSYSSSYEQYF
TRBV5-1,CASSSGTGQGHNEQFF
TRBV28,CASSTAGLSNEKLFF
TRBV6-5,CASSYMESGNTIYF
TRBV6-1,CASSDLLAGVHEQFF
TRBV2,CASSEESGTRKGF
TRBV2,CASTLQGTNEKLFF
TRBV7-9,CASSLRGLMGTEAFF
TRBV4-2,CASSRTHRGNTYNSPLHF
TRBV4-1,CASSQGLNRVNTEAFF
TRBV28,CASSSIRGWSYGYTF
TRBV6-5,CASTLTGVGTEAFF
TRBV7-2,CASSYSGGDYNEQFF
TRBV6-5,CAGSGRQVKETQYF
TRBV28,CASTKIGVVSTIYF
TRBV11-1,CASSPRDRGLETQYF
TRBV5-1,CASSLATGDLTQYF
TRBV14,CASSRTAGRYNEQFF
TRBV7-2,CASRGDFGLRSPLHF
TRBV10-1,CASRPYNRGQFF
TRBV11-2,CASSLSQGSSPLHF
TRBV19,CASSIEGGNQPQHF
TRBV2,CASSGPVSGNTIYF
TRBV19,CASREGQGSGELFF
TRBV2,CASSGQGAYEQYF
TRBV5-4,CASSLGGGDLGYGYTF
TRBV24-1,CATIAHSSLVRTYEQYF
TRBV18,CASSPQGGASWTGELFF
TRBV28,CASMEGTATNEKLFF
TRBV18,CASSPYGTANSPLHF
TRBV7-2,CASSWDTGTGNEQYF
TRBV19,CASMVGGNQPQHF
TRBV27,CASGRQAGREVF
TRBV21-1,CASSTHKLGGTDTQYF
TRBV5-5,CASSQDPGPNEKLFF
TRBV6-5,CASRLQERLLYGYTF
TRBV5-1,CASSLSTGGYIGEAFF
TRBV5-4,CASSQGLGGDTQYF
TRBV11-2,CASSLVAAGARGNTEAFF
TRBV7-2,CASSSDGGWISRSPLHF
TRBV19,CASKVVAGGTNTGELFF
TRBV10-3,CAISETDRGNYGYTF
TRBV5-4,CASSLGPGVGGGYTF
TRBV4-3,CASSLRTGGNHGYTF
TRBV19,CASSARDLYGYTF
TRBV5-6,CAGTAGLGADGYTF
TRBV15,CATSRMGGQGAYNEQFF